The 17 T cell receptor beta chains in this list originate from one sample, sequenced in a study of T cell responses to AZD1222 COVID-19 vaccine. Using immunoSEQ multiplex PCR, the repertoire was profiled, and TCRdb retains in-frame clones only, with some absent. The sample comprises some 120,000 clones, approximately 83% of which are singletons, and 1.5% to 2% rests with the top ten. Material: peripheral blood, obtained on day 0 of AZD1222 vaccination. The origin of the receptors is an adult in good health.

CDR3 loop: CASSLYHEQFF. DNA for the CDR3: TGTGCCAGCAGCTTATATCATGAGCAGTTCTTC. This sequence joins TRBV7-8 and TRBJ2-1, with unresolved D. There are 11 residues in the CDR3. V lost 2 bases, J lost 8 bases, and 4 bases lay in between. The germline V gene encodes CDR1 SGHVS and CDR2 FQNEAQ. The complete variable domain, with remaining parts taken from reference TRBV7-8 and TRBJ2-1, reads GAGVSQSPRYKVAKRGQDVALRCDPISGHVSLFWYQQALGQGPEFLTYFQNEAQLDKSGLPSDRFFAERPEGSVSTLKIQRTQQEDSAVYLCASSLYHEQFFGPGTRLTVL.

The chain's CDR3 is CASSRTGVEKLFF. DNA of the CDR3: TGTGCCAGCAGCCGGACAGGGGTTGAAAAACTGTTTTTT. V usage is TRBV6-5 and J usage is TRBJ1-4; 9 bases agree with TRBD1. This CDR3 spans 13 amino acids. V lost 6 bases to trimming and J lost 7 bases; unmatched junction nucleotides: 3. Germline loops: CDR1 MNHEY, CDR2 SVGAGI.

The gene calls are TRBV5-6 and TRBJ1-3; 8 bases match TRBD1. This CDR3 comprises 16 residues. V dropped 2 bases and J dropped 2; count of bases not matched to a gene: 6. CDR1 SGHDT and CDR2 YYEEEE come from the germline V gene. The CDR3 DNA reads TGTGCCAGCAGCTTTCGACAGGGGAGTACTGGAAACACCATATATTTT. It codes for CASSFRQGSTGNTIYF.

The chain links TRBV7-2 to TRBJ1-2; D gene unclear. The CDR3 runs to 12 residues. V was cut by 3 bases and J by 7 bases, with 9 bases left in between. Germline V gene lookup returns CDR1 SGHTA and CDR2 FQGNSA. CDR3 sequence: CASSFRGFGYTF. The CDR3 coding sequence is TGTGCCAGCAGCTTTAGAGGGTTTGGCTACACCTTC.

This clone was observed once. V and J are TRBV7-3 and TRBJ2-1; 7 bases fit TRBD2. The CDR3 covers 15 residues. CDR1 SGHTA and CDR2 FQGTGA come from the germline V gene. With V trimmed by 5 bases and J by 6 bases, 10 bases remained unmatched. The CDR3 coding sequence is TGTGCCAGCAGCCCGAAAGTCTCGGGGGGCAATGAGCAGTTCTTC. Its translation: CASSPKVSGGNEQFF.

The rearrangement uses TRBV11-1 and TRBJ2-3; 15 nucleotides align to TRBD2. Germline V gene sequence: CDR1 SGHAT, CDR2 FQDESV (reference sequence). This CDR3 is 15 amino acids long. V lost 5 bases to trimming and J lost 7 bases; unmatched junction nucleotides: 4. The CDR3 bases are TGTGCCAGCAGCCGGACTAGCGGGGGGGCCCATACGCAGTATTTT. Its translation: CASSRTSGGAHTQYF.

This chain uses TRBV5-6 with TRBJ1-1; TRBD1 aligns across 7 bases. With V trimmed by 7 bases and J by 5 bases, 14 bases remained unmatched. Germline V gene sequence: CDR1 SGHDT, CDR2 YYEEEE. The CDR3 runs 15 residues. The CDR3 region is CASFLGGGGMTEAFF. The CDR3 DNA is TGTGCCAGCTTCCTGGGGGGAGGGGGCATGACTGAAGCTTTCTTT.

The rearrangement joins TRBV7-3 to TRBJ1-2; D may be TRBD1 (6 bases). Germline V gives CDR1 SGHTA, CDR2 FQGTGA. Trimming pared 4 bases from V and 8 bases from J, leaving 20 bases between. The CDR3 is 15 amino acids. The CDR3 region is CASSSKGGAGLGYTF. CDR3 nucleotide sequence: TGTGCCAGCAGCTCCAAAGGGGGGGCCGGACTAGGCTACACCTTC. The full variable domain, in which reference TRBV7-3 and TRBJ1-2 provide the parts outside the CDR3, is GAGVSQTPSNKVTEKGKYVELRCDPISGHTALYWYRQSLGQGPEFLIYFQGTGAADDSGLPNDRFFAVRPEGSVSTLKIQRTERGDSAVYLCASSSKGGAGLGYTFGSGTRLTVV.

This chain connects TRBV9 to TRBJ2-5; 9 bases map to TRBD1. The CDR3 runs to 14 residues. The V segment lost 4 bases and the J segment 5 bases; nucleotides outside the gene matches: 6. Germline loops: CDR1 SGDLS, CDR2 YYNGEE. The CDR3 spells CASSITGGRETQYF. CDR3 DNA: TGTGCCAGCAGCATAACAGGGGGCCGGGAGACCCAGTACTTC.

This clone has a single count. Other DNA sequences in this sample translate to the same CDR3. The chain combines TRBV4-1 with TRBJ1-2, with D hard to call. Germline V gene sequence: CDR1 MGHRA, CDR2 YSYEKL. The CDR3 contains 12 residues. Trimming left V 4 bases short and J 4 bases short, with 7 bases between. In DNA form, the CDR3 reads TGCGCCAGCAGCCCCTTGGGCTATGGCTACACCTTC. Translating gives CASSPLGYGYTF.

The CDR3, as DNA: TGTGCCAGCAGCCCAGACGGGGGCCGAAAGGGGGTAGCTTTCTTT. Its protein product is CASSPDGGRKGVAFF. The genes are TRBV7-2 and TRBJ1-1; a possible D gene is TRBD1 (6 bases). Germline CDR1 and CDR2: SGHTA and FQGNSA. Trimming left V 5 bases short and J 10 bases short, with 23 bases between. The CDR3 is made up of 15 amino acids.

The CDR3 loop is CSVEDQPGTGNTEAFF. The CDR3 bases are TGCAGCGTTGAAGATCAACCCGGGACAGGGAACACTGAAGCTTTCTTT. V is TRBV29-1 and J is TRBJ1-1; 8 nucleotides agree with TRBD1. Germline V CDR1 and CDR2: SQVTM, ANQGSEA. CDR3 length: 16 amino acids. Trimming cost V 0 bases and J 1 base; bases outside gene matches: 7. Supplemented by reference TRBV29-1 and TRBJ1-1, the full variable domain reads SAVISQKPSRDICQRGTSLTIQCQVDSQVTMMFWYRQQPGQSLTLIATANQGSEATYESGFVIDKFPISRPNLTFSTLTVSNMSPEDSSIYLCSVEDQPGTGNTEAFFGQGTRLTVV.

The chain uses TRBV4-3 and TRBJ2-2; 7 bases are shared with TRBD2. The CDR3 covers 16 residues. The germline gives CDR1 LGHNA, CDR2 YSLEER. The junction had 6 bases not matched to a gene; V was cut back by 2 bases and J by 3 bases. This CDR3 is CASSQRWRGYTGELFF. DNA of the CDR3: TGCGCCAGCAGCCAAAGGTGGCGGGGGTACACCGGGGAGCTGTTTTTT.

The chain carries TRBV29-1 and TRBJ1-1; possible D gene TRBD1, 5 bases. Germline CDR1 reads SQVTM; CDR2 reads ANQGSEA. This CDR3 spans 12 amino acids. V lost 6 bases to trimming and J lost 1 base, with 9 bases between them. Here the CDR3 DNA reads TGCAGCGTACCTGGGGCGAACACTGAAGCTTTCTTT. This codes for CSVPGANTEAFF. The whole variable domain, filled in from reference TRBV29-1 and TRBJ1-1, reads SAVISQKPSRDICQRGTSLTIQCQVDSQVTMMFWYRQQPGQSLTLIATANQGSEATYESGFVIDKFPISRPNLTFSTLTVSNMSPEDSSIYLCSVPGANTEAFFGQGTRLTVV.

The chain joins TRBV7-8 to TRBJ2-1, with TRBD2 matching 9 bases. Trimming took 2 bases from V and 3 from J; bases not matched to a gene: 5. This CDR3 has 16 residues. Germline V gene lookup returns CDR1 SGHVS and CDR2 FQNEAQ. This chain's CDR3 is CASSLRAGGLYNEQFF. The DNA for the CDR3 is TGTGCCAGCAGCTTACGTGCGGGAGGGCTCTACAATGAGCAGTTCTTC.

This chain connects TRBV5-6 to TRBJ2-5, with D possibly TRBD2 on 6 matching bases. Germline V CDR1 and CDR2: SGHDT, YYEEEE. The CDR3 covers 11 residues. Trimming took 6 bases from V and 5 from J, leaving 8 bases between them. DNA for the CDR3: TGTGCCAGCACCCGGGGGGAGACCCAGTACTTC. Translating gives CASTRGETQYF.

The chain couples TRBV7-6 to TRBJ1-1; 7 positions match TRBD1. V was pared by 2 bases and J by 3 bases, with 6 bases of the junction left unmatched. This CDR3 region has 15 residues. From germline, CDR1 is SGHVS and CDR2 FNYEAQ. CDR3 nucleotides: TGTGCCAGCAGCTTACAAGGGGGCGGACACACTGAAGCTTTCTTT. Translation: CASSLQGGGHTEAFF.